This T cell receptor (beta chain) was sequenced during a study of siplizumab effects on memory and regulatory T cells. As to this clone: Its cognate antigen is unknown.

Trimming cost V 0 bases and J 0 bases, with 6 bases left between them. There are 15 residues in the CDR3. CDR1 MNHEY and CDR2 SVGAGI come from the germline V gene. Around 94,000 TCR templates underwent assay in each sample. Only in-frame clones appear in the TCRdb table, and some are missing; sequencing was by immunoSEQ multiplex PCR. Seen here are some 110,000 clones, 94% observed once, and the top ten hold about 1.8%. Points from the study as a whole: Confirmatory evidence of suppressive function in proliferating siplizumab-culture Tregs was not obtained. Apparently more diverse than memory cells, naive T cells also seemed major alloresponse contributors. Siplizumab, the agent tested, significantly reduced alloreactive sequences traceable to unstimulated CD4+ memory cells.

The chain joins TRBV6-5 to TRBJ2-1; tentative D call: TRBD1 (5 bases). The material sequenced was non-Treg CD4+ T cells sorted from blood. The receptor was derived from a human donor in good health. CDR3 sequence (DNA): TGTGCCAGCAGTTACTCGGGGCGCTCCTACAATGAGCAGTTCTTC. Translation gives CASSYSGRSYNEQFF.